This T cell receptor (beta chain) was retrieved from a study of shared clonotypes between healthy human individuals. Study-wide results and caveats: Clonotypes shared by all four sorted-subset donors had higher generation probabilities than non-shared clonotypes. The authors expected sequencing depth to affect clonotype sharing among donors.

Note on this clone: The antigen remains unidentified.

Libraries were prepared by immunoSEQ multiplex PCR; TCRdb keeps only in-frame clonotypes and omits some of them. This table has about 300,000 clones, approximately 79% appearing once. Into CD45RA+ naive and CD45RA-negative memory subsets, the CD4+ cells were split. CDR3 length: 16 amino acids. Trimming removed 7 bases from V and 2 bases from J, with 17 bases in between. Germline loops: CDR1 SGHVS, CDR2 FNYEAQ. The chain combines TRBV7-6 with TRBJ2-2; either TRBD1 or TRBD2 may fit D (5 bases each). Sequencing used memory CD4+ T cells sorted from blood. The sample's subset: CD45RA-negative fraction. This TCR came from a man aged 25-45 years in good health. The CDR3: CASTSRIGDNTGELFF. CDR3 sequence (DNA): TGTGCCAGCACCTCGAGGATTGGGGACAACACCGGGGAGCTGTTTTTT. Combining the CDR3 with reference TRBV7-6 and TRBJ2-2 gives the whole variable domain GAGVSQSPRYKVTKRGQDVALRCDPISGHVSLYWYRQALGQGPEFLTYFNYEAQQDKSGLPNDRFSAERPEGSISTLTIQRTEQRDSAMYRCASTSRIGDNTGELFFGEGSRLTVL.